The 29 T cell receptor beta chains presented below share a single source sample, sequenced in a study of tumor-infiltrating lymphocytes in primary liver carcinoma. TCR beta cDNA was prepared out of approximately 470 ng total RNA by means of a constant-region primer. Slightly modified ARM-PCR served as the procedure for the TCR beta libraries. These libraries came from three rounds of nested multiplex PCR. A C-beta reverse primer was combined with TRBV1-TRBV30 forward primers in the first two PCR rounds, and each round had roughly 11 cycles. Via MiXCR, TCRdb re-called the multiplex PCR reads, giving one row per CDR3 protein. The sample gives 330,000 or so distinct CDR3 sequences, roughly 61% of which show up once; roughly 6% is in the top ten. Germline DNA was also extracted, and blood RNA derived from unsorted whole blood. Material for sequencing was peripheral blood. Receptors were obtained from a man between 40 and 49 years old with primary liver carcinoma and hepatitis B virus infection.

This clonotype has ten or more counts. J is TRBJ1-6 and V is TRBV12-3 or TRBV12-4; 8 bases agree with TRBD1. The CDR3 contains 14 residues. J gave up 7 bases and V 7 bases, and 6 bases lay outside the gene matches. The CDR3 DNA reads TGTGCCAGCATTGACAGGGGAGGAAATTCACCCCTCCACTTT. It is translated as CASIDRGGNSPLHF.

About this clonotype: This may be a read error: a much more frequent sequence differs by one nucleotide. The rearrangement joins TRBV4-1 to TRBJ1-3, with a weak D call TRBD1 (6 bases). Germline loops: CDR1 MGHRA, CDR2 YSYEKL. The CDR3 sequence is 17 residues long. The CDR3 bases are TGCGCCAGCAGCCAAGATCTAGGACAGCTCTCTGGAAACGCCATATATTTT. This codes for CASSQDLGQLSGNAIYF.

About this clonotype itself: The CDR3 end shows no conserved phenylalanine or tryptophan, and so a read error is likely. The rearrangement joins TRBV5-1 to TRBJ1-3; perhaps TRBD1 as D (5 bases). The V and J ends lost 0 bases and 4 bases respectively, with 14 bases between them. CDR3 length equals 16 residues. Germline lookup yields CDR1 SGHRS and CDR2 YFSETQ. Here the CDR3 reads CASSLESAGNGNTIYL. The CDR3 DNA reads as TGCGCCAGCAGCTTGGAGTCCGCAGGGAACGGAAACACCATATATCTT.

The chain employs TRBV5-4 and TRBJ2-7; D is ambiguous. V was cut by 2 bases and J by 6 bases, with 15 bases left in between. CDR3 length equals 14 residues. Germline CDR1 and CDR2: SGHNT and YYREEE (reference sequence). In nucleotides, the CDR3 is TGTGCCAGCAGCTTAGGCGGAGAAACCTCCGAGCAGTACTTC. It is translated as CASSLGGETSEQYF.

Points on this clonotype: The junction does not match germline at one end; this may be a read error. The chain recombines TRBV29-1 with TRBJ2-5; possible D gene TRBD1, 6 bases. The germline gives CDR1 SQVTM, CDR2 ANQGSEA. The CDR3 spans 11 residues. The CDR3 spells CSAEGEEPQYF. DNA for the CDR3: TGCAGCGCTGAGGGGGAAGAGCCCCAGTACTTT.

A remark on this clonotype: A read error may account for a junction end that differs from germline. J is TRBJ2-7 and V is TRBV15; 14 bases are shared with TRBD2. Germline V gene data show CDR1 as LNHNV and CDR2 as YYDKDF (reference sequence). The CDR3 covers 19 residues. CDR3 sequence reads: CATSRDLPGLAGETYEQYF. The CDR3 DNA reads TGCGCCACCAGCAGAGACCTCCCGGGACTAGCGGGGGAAACCTACGAGCAGTACTTC.

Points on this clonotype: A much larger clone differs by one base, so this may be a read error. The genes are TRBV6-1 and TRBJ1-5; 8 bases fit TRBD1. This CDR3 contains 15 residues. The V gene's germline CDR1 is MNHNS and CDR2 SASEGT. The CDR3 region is CASKTGGWSDQTQHF. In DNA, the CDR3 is TGTGCCAGCAAAACAGGGGGTTGGAGCGATCAGACCCAGCATTTT.

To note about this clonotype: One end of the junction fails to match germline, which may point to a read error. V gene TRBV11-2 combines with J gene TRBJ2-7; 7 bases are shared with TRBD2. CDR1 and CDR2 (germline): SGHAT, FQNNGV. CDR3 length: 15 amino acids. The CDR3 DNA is TGTGCCAGCAGCTTATCTAGCGGCTTTTCCCACGAGCAGTATTTC. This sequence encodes CASSLSSGFSHEQYF.

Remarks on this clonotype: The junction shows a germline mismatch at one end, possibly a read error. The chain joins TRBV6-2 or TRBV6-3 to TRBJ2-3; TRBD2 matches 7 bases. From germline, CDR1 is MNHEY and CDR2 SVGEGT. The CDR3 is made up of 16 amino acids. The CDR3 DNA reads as TGTTCCAGCACGGACCAACTAGCGCTTGGCACAGATACGCAGTATTTT. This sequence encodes CSSTDQLALGTDTQYF.

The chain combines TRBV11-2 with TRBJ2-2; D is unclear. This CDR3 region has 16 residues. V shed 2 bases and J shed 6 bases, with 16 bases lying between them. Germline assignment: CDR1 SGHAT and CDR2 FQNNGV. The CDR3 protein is CASSLLLRHRSGELFF. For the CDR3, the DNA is TGTGCCAGCAGCTTACTACTTCGGCATAGATCCGGGGAGCTGTTTTTT.

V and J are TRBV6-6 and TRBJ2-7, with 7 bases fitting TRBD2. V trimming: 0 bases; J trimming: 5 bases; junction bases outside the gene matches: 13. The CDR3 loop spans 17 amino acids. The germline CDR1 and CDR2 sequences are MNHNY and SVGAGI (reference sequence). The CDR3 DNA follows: TGTGCCAGCAGTTACTCGGTTGTGCGCGGGAGTGCACACGAGCAGTACTTC. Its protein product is CASSYSVVRGSAHEQYF.

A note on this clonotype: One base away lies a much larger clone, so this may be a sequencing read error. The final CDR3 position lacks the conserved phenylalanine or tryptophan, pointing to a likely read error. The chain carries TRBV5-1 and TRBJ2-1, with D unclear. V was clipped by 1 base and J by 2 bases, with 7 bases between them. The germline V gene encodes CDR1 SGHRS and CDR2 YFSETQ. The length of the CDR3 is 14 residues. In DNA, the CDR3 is TGCGCCAGCAGCTTGAGCCCCCCCTACAATGAGCAGTTCTTA. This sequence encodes CASSLSPPYNEQFL.

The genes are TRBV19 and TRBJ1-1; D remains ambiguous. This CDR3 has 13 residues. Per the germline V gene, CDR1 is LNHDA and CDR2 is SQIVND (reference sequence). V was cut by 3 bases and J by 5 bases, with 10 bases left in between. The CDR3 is CASSMKARTEAFF. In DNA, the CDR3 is TGTGCCAGTAGTATGAAGGCGAGAACTGAAGCTTTCTTT.

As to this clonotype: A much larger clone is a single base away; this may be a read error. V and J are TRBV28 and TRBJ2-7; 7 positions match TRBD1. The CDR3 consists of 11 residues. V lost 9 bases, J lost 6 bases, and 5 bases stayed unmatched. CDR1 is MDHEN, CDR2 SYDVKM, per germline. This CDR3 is CASSDRVEQYF. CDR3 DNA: TGTGCCAGTAGTGACAGGGTCGAGCAGTACTTC. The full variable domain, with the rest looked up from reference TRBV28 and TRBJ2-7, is DVKVTQSSRYLVKRTGEKVFLECVQDMDHENMFWYRQDPGLGLRLIYFSYDVKMKEKGDIPEGYSVSREKKERFSLILESASTNQTSMYLCASSDRVEQYFGPGTRLTVT.

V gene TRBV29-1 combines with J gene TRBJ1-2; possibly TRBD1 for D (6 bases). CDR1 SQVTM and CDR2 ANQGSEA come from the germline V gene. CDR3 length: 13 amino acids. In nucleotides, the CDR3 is TGCAGTGCTGAGGGGAAGGACAGCCATGGCTACACCTTC. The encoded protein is CSAEGKDSHGYTF.

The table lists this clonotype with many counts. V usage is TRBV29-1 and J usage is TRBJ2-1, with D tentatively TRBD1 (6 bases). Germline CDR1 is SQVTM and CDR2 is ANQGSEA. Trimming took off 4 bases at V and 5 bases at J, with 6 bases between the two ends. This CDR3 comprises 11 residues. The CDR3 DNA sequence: TGCAGCGTTGGGACAGACAATGAGCAGTTCTTC. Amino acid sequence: CSVGTDNEQFF.

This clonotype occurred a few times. CDR3 in amino acids: CAISESSEAGWNEQFF. The CDR3 coding sequence is TGTGCCATCAGTGAGTCATCTGAGGCCGGCTGGAATGAGCAGTTCTTC. The rearrangement uses TRBV10-3 and TRBJ2-1, with D hard to call. CDR1 is ENHRY and CDR2 is SYGVKD in the germline V gene. V was shortened by 0 bases and J by 7 bases, with 16 bases between the two germline ends. CDR3 length: 16 residues.

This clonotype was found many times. The CDR3 region is CASNREGDTGELFF. The CDR3 nucleotides read TGTGCCAGCAACCGGGAGGGAGACACCGGGGAGCTGTTTTTT. The chain links TRBV6-1 to TRBJ2-2, with 8 bases fitting TRBD2. Trimming at V came to 7 bases and at J to 3 bases, leaving 4 bases not matched to a gene. CDR3 length equals 14 residues. Germline values: CDR1 MNHNS, CDR2 SASEGT.

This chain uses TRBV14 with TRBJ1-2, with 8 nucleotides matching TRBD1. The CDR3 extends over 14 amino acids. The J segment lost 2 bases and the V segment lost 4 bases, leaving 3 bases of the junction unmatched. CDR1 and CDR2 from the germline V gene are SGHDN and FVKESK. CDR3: CASSPAGGNYGYTF. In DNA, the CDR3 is TGTGCCAGCAGCCCTGCAGGGGGCAACTATGGCTACACCTTC.

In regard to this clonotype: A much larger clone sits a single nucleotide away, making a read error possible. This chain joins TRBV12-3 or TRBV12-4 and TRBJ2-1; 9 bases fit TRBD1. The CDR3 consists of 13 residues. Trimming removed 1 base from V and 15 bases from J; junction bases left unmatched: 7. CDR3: CASSLGRPGQGFF. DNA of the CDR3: TGTGCCAGCAGTTTAGGCCGACCGGGACAGGGGTTCTTC.

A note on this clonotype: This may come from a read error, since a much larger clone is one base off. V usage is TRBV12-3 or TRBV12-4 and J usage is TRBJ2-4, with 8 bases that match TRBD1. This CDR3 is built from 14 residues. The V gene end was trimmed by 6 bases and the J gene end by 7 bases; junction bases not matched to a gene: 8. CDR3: CASSGQGINNIQYF. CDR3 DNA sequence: TGTGCCAGCAGCGGACAGGGAATCAATAACATTCAGTACTTC.

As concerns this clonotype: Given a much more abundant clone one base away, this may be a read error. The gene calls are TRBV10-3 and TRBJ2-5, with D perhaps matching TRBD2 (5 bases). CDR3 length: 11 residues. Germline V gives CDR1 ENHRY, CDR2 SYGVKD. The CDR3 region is CSAGDVETQYF. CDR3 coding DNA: TGTTCCGCCGGGGATGTGGAGACCCAGTACTTC.

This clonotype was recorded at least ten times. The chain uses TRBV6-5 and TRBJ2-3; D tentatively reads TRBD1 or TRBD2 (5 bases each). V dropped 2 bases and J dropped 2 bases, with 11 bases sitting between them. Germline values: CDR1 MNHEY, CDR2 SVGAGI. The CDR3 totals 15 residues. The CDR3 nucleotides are TGTGCCAGCAGTTACCTCAGGGACCCCACAGATACGCAGTATTTT. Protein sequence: CASSYLRDPTDTQYF.

CDR3 residues: CASSIDHPAEVYEQYV. The CDR3, as DNA: TGTGCCAGCAGCATCGACCACCCGGCGGAAGTCTACGAGCAGTACGTC. The V gene is TRBV11-1, the J gene TRBJ2-7; no firm D call. Germline V gene sequence: CDR1 SGHAT, CDR2 FQDESV (reference sequence). The CDR3 has 16 residues. The germline V and J ends were trimmed by 5 bases and 3 bases, with 20 bases remaining between them.

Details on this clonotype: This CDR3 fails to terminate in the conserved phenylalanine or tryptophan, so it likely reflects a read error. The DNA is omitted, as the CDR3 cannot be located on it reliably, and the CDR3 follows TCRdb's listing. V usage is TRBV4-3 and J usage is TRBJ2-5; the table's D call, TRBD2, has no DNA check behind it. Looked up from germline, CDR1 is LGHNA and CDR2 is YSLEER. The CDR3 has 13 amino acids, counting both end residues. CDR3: CASSLTLVRTHYY.

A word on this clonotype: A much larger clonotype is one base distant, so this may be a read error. This CDR3 reads CAIKGRGAYYGYTF. In DNA form, the CDR3 reads TGTGCCATCAAGGGACGGGGGGCTTACTATGGCTACACCTTC. The gene calls are TRBV10-3 and TRBJ1-2; D may be TRBD1 (6 bases). Trimming removed 7 bases at V and 3 bases at J, with 15 bases between. Germline CDR1 reads ENHRY; CDR2 reads SYGVKD. The CDR3 sequence is 14 residues long.

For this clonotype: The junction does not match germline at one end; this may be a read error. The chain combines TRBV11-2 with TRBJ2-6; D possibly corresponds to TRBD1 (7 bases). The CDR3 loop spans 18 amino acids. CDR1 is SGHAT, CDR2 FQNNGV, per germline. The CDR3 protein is CARSLNRGLFSVANVLTF. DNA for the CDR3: TGTGCCAGAAGCTTAAACAGGGGACTCTTTTCTGTGGCCAACGTCCTGACTTTC.

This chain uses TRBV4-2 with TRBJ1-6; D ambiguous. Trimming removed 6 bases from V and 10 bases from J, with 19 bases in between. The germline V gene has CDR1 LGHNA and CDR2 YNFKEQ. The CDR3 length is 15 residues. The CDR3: CASRLYSDQNSPLHF. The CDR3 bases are TGTGCCAGCAGGCTTTATTCCGACCAAAACTCACCCCTCCACTTT.

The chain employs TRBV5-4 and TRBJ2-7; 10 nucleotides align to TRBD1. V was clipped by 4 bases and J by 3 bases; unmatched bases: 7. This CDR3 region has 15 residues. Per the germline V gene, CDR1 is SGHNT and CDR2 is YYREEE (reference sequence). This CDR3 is CASSRGQGDLYEQYF. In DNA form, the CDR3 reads TGTGCCAGCAGCAGAGGACAGGGGGACCTCTACGAGCAGTACTTC.